This T cell receptor beta chain is drawn from a study of T cells expressing NK-cell markers. Turning to the study itself: Beta-chain profiling covered CD3+CD56+NKG2C+, CD3+CD56+NKG2C- and CD3+CD56-NKG2C+ sorted subsets. Study observations and caveats: In several donors, these clonotypes also led the CD3+CD56-NKG2C+ fraction. Six of the donors carried dominant NKG2C+ clonotypes that took up roughly 1.0-7.0% of their CD8+ T cells.

TCRdb processed the 5' RACE reads again and assigns one entry to each CDR3 protein, with no DNA. The table for this sample gives 550,000 to 600,000 distinct CDR3 sequences. About this clonotype: Its antigen is as yet unknown.

Germline V gene data show CDR1 as SGHTA and CDR2 as FQGNSA. This CDR3 is built from 14 residues. The sequenced sample was blood T cells: a sorted CD56 or NKG2C T cell subset, CD4+ or CD8+ T cells, or bulk PBMC T cells (not recorded which). The clonotype was recovered from a man younger than 35 in good health. The V and J genes are TRBV7-2 and TRBJ2-3. The CDR3 sequence is CASSLTQPRDTQYF.